The 25 T cell receptor beta chains given below trace back to one sample, sequenced in a study of blood T cell repertoires in COVID-19. Here immunoSEQ multiplex PCR was the method, and the copy in TCRdb shows in-frame clones only, minus some. Here the sample spans 160,000 or so clones, 80% to 90% being singletons. The material sequenced was peripheral blood. The receptor source for this set is a woman between 70 and 85 years old with COVID-19, enrolled during active disease.

The chain couples TRBV7-8 to TRBJ1-3; D not resolved. Germline CDR1 is SGHVS and CDR2 is FQNEAQ. Trimming took off 0 bases at V and 1 base at J, with 7 bases between the two ends. The CDR3 runs 15 residues. The CDR3: CASSLAGGSGNTIYF. The DNA of the CDR3 is TGTGCCAGCAGCTTAGCGGGAGGGTCTGGAAACACCATATATTTT.

The genes are TRBV7-3 and TRBJ2-3, with 9 bases that match TRBD2. V shed 5 bases, J shed 4 bases, and the junction held 7 bases outside the gene matches. The CDR3 extends over 15 amino acids. From germline, CDR1 is SGHTA and CDR2 FQGTGA. The CDR3 DNA sequence: TGTGCCAGCAGCCAGAGCGGGGGGCGGCCAGATACGCAGTATTTT. It codes for CASSQSGGRPDTQYF. The whole variable domain, remainder taken from reference TRBV7-3 and TRBJ2-3, is GAGVSQTPSNKVTEKGKYVELRCDPISGHTALYWYRQSLGQGPEFLIYFQGTGAADDSGLPNDRFFAVRPEGSVSTLKIQRTERGDSAVYLCASSQSGGRPDTQYFGPGTRLTVL.

V is TRBV18 and J is TRBJ2-7, with D perhaps matching TRBD1 (5 bases). Between the trimmed V and J ends, which lost 2 bases and 5 bases, there was a span of 13 bases. The CDR3 runs to 14 residues. CDR1 is KGHSH, CDR2 LQKENI, per germline. CDR3 protein: CASSPDRSPHEQYF. The CDR3 DNA reads as TGTGCCAGCTCACCAGACAGATCCCCCCACGAGCAGTACTTC. Full variable domain (rest looked up from reference TRBV18 and TRBJ2-7): NAGVMQNPRHLVRRRGQEARLRCSPMKGHSHVYWYRQLPEEGLKFMVYLQKENIIDESGMPKERFSAEFPKEGPSILRIQQVVRGDSAAYFCASSPDRSPHEQYFGPGTRLTVT.

The V gene is TRBV29-1, the J gene TRBJ2-1; possibly TRBD1 for D (9 bases). The ends were cut back, 4 bases at V and 8 bases at J, with 18 bases in the middle. Per germline, CDR1 SQVTM and CDR2 ANQGSEA. The CDR3 has 14 residues. The CDR3 loop is CSVAGGTGRDEQFF. The CDR3 nucleotides are TGCAGCGTTGCGGGGGGGACAGGGAGGGATGAGCAGTTCTTC.

The chain joins TRBV28 to TRBJ2-5; 7 nucleotides align to TRBD1. V lost 5 bases to trimming and J lost 0 bases; unmatched junction nucleotides: 12. Per the germline V gene, CDR1 is MDHEN and CDR2 is SYDVKM. The CDR3 runs 17 residues. CDR3 in amino acids: CASSLDRSRGYQETQYF. The CDR3 bases are TGTGCCAGCAGTCTAGACCGATCCAGGGGGTACCAAGAGACCCAGTACTTC.

The chain recombines TRBV28 with TRBJ1-2; TRBD1 aligns across 9 bases. Germline loops: CDR1 MDHEN, CDR2 SYDVKM. Losses at the gene ends were 6 bases for V and 5 bases for J; bases not matched to a gene: 7. The CDR3 is 14 residues long. Here the CDR3 DNA reads TGTGCCAGCAGCCCCGCGGGACAGGGTTATGGCTACACCTTC. It yields the protein CASSPAGQGYGYTF.

In this sample, this clone turned up once. The chain couples TRBV4-2 to TRBJ1-1; 10 bases are shared with TRBD1. The CDR3 is 14 amino acids. CDR1 and CDR2 from the germline V gene are LGHNA and YNFKEQ. Trimming cost V 6 bases and J 5 bases; bases outside gene matches: 6. CDR3 loop: CASRETGGGTEAFF. Here the CDR3 DNA reads TGTGCCAGCAGAGAGACAGGGGGCGGAACTGAAGCTTTCTTT.

The rearrangement links TRBV2 to TRBJ2-7; maybe TRBD1 (5 bases). The V and J ends lost 7 bases and 2 bases respectively, with 15 bases between them. The CDR3 is made up of 14 amino acids. The V gene's germline CDR1 is SNHLY and CDR2 FYNNEI. Here the CDR3 reads CASNIRVPPYEQYF. In nucleotides, the CDR3 is TGTGCCAGCAACATCAGGGTTCCACCCTACGAGCAGTACTTC. Full variable domain (missing parts from reference TRBV2 and TRBJ2-7): EPEVTQTPSHQVTQMGQEVILRCVPISNHLYFYWYRQILGQKVEFLVSFYNNEISEKSEIFDDQFSVERPDGSNFTLKIRSTKLEDSAMYFCASNIRVPPYEQYFGPGTRLTVT.

On this clone: The sample has other DNA sequences that encode this CDR3 too. The rearrangement links TRBV5-1 to TRBJ2-5; 12 bases fit TRBD2. The J segment lost 4 bases and the V segment lost 4 bases, leaving 8 bases of the junction unmatched. Germline V lookup: CDR1 SGHRS, CDR2 YFSETQ. The CDR3 sequence is 16 residues long. The CDR3 region is CASSLRLAGGLETQYF. The CDR3 DNA sequence: TGCGCCAGCAGCCTCAGGCTAGCGGGGGGGCTAGAGACCCAGTACTTC. Full variable domain (rest looked up from reference TRBV5-1 and TRBJ2-5): KAGVTQTPRYLIKTRGQQVTLSCSPISGHRSVSWYQQTPGQGLQFLFEYFSETQRNKGNFPGRFSGRQFSNSRSEMNVSTLELGDSALYLCASSLRLAGGLETQYFGPGTRLLVL.

The V gene is TRBV28, the J gene TRBJ1-5; TRBD1 aligns across 10 bases. CDR3 length: 16 amino acids. CDR1 is MDHEN and CDR2 is SYDVKM in the germline V gene. Trimming took 5 bases from V and 6 from J; bases not matched to a gene: 10. CDR3 protein: CASSPSDRGKFQPQHF. CDR3 DNA sequence: TGTGCCAGCAGTCCATCGGACAGGGGGAAATTTCAGCCCCAGCATTTT.

The V call is TRBV7-3, the J call TRBJ2-2; D remains unclear. Germline-derived CDR1 and CDR2 are SGHTA and FQGTGA. Trimming left V 2 bases short and J 5 bases short, with 6 bases between. The CDR3 covers 13 residues. The CDR3 DNA is TGTGCCAGCAGCTTAGCCCTAACCGGGGAGCTGTTTTTT. Translating gives CASSLALTGELFF.

CDR3 sequence reads: CASSSGLGGPSPLHF. CDR3 DNA sequence: TGTGCCAGCAGTTCCGGACTGGGAGGGCCTTCACCCCTCCACTTT. This chain connects TRBV27 to TRBJ1-6, with unresolved D. The CDR3 is 15 residues long. Germline lookup yields CDR1 MNHEY and CDR2 SMNVEV (reference sequence). With 4 bases removed from V and 9 bases from J, the gap between germline ends came to 16 bases.

This chain uses TRBV30 with TRBJ1-5, with 7 bases lining up with TRBD1. Germline V gives CDR1 GTSNPN, CDR2 SVGIG (reference sequence). CDR3 length: 15 residues. V dropped 0 bases and J dropped 5; count of bases not matched to a gene: 7. The chain's CDR3 is CAWSVRQGGDQPQHF. The CDR3, as DNA: TGTGCCTGGAGTGTACGGCAGGGGGGAGATCAGCCCCAGCATTTT.

The chain has TRBV3-1 (or the pseudogene TRBV3-2) and TRBJ2-6; D might be TRBD1 (6 bases). V gave up 1 base and J gave up 1 base, with 14 bases separating them. This CDR3 has 18 residues. In germline, CDR1 is LGHDT, CDR2 YNNKEL (reference sequence). The CDR3 sequence is CASSQADRLGSGANVLTF. In nucleotides, the CDR3 is TGTGCCAGCAGCCAAGCTGACAGGTTGGGATCTGGGGCCAACGTCCTGACTTTC.

The rearrangement joins TRBV9 to TRBJ2-4, with D perhaps TRBD1 (6 bases). Deletions cut 3 bases from V and 5 bases from J, with 12 bases between. The length of the CDR3 is 14 residues. The germline V gene has CDR1 SGDLS and CDR2 YYNGEE. The chain's CDR3 is CASSDQTGENIQYF. CDR3 coding DNA: TGTGCCAGCAGCGACCAGACAGGAGAAAACATTCAGTACTTC.

This sequence joins TRBV28 and TRBJ1-1; 10 positions agree with TRBD1. CDR3 length equals 13 residues. V was pared by 6 bases and J by 7 bases, with 5 bases of the junction left unmatched. CDR1 and CDR2 from the germline V gene are MDHEN and SYDVKM. This CDR3 reads CASRGQGIDEAFF. The CDR3 bases are TGTGCCAGCAGGGGACAGGGGATCGATGAAGCTTTCTTT. Full variable domain (missing parts from reference TRBV28 and TRBJ1-1): DVKVTQSSRYLVKRTGEKVFLECVQDMDHENMFWYRQDPGLGLRLIYFSYDVKMKEKGDIPEGYSVSREKKERFSLILESASTNQTSMYLCASRGQGIDEAFFGQGTRLTVV.

The chain recombines TRBV5-1 with TRBJ2-3; 7 nucleotides agree with TRBD1. There are 14 residues in the CDR3. Per the germline V gene, CDR1 is SGHRS and CDR2 is YFSETQ. J lost 5 bases, V lost 3 bases, and 6 bases had no gene match. The CDR3 DNA follows: TGCGCCAGCAGCTCGACAGGGTTCGGAGATACGCAGTATTTT. This translates into CASSSTGFGDTQYF.

This clone was counted once. The V gene is TRBV4-1, the J gene TRBJ2-7; 9 nucleotides agree with TRBD1. Germline loops: CDR1 MGHRA, CDR2 YSYEKL. The CDR3 has 17 residues. Losses at the gene ends were 0 bases for V and 0 bases for J; bases not matched to a gene: 6. CDR3 sequence (DNA): TGCGCCAGCAGCCAAGACGTAGACAGGGGGATCTCCTACGAGCAGTACTTC. This sequence encodes CASSQDVDRGISYEQYF.

This chain connects TRBV3-1 (or the pseudogene TRBV3-2) to TRBJ2-1, with 8 bases fitting TRBD2. After removal of 10 bases from V and 15 bases from J, the junction contained 14 bases not matched to a gene. Germline CDR1 reads LGHDT; CDR2 reads YNNKEL (reference sequence). This CDR3 comprises 12 residues. DNA for the CDR3: TGTGCCACCGGGCCAGCGGGGGCGAAGGTGTTCTTC. Its translation: CATGPAGAKVFF.

In this sample, this clone turned up once. The chain joins TRBV10-1 to TRBJ1-5; D remains ambiguous. Trimming stripped 0 bases from V and 4 bases from J, with 4 bases between. Germline values: CDR1 WNHNN, CDR2 SYGVQD (reference sequence). The CDR3 spans 13 residues. The CDR3 spells CASSESLNQPQHF. As DNA, the CDR3 is TGCGCCAGCAGTGAGTCTCTGAATCAGCCCCAGCATTTT.

The genes are TRBV9 and TRBJ1-6; D not resolved. The V and J ends lost 0 bases and 10 bases respectively, with 17 bases between them. Germline assignment: CDR1 SGDLS and CDR2 YYNGEE. The CDR3 extends over 16 amino acids. The CDR3 DNA sequence: TGTGCCAGCAGCGTAGTGTGGTCAGCGGTTTGCTCACCCCTCCACTTT. Translation gives CASSVVWSAVCSPLHF.

This clone is a singleton in its sample. The chain joins TRBV5-1 to TRBJ1-2, with 7 positions matching TRBD1. Looked up from germline, CDR1 is SGHRS and CDR2 is YFSETQ. There are 13 residues in the CDR3. The V gene end was trimmed by 3 bases and the J gene end by 4 bases; junction bases not matched to a gene: 3. CDR3 DNA sequence: TGCGCCAGCAGCTCGACAGGGATCTATGGCTACACCTTC. This translates into CASSSTGIYGYTF.

The chain combines TRBV3-1 (or the pseudogene TRBV3-2) with TRBJ1-2; TRBD1 might be the D (6 bases). V was pared by 1 base and J by 11 bases, with 14 bases between. Germline CDR1 and CDR2: LGHDT and YNNKEL (reference sequence). This CDR3 is 13 amino acids long. CDR3 in DNA: TGTGCCAGCAGCCAAGTGTCCGGGACAATGTACACCTTC. It yields the protein CASSQVSGTMYTF.

This chain uses TRBV4-1 with TRBJ2-7; the D gene is possibly TRBD2 (6 bases). Trimming left V 4 bases short and J 4 bases short, with 11 bases between. Per the germline V gene, CDR1 is MGHRA and CDR2 is YSYEKL. The CDR3 sequence is 13 residues long. CDR3 nucleotides: TGCGCCAGCAGCCTTCAACGGGAGTACGAGCAGTACTTC. It codes for CASSLQREYEQYF.

V gene TRBV10-3 combines with J gene TRBJ2-3; D is possibly TRBD1 (6 bases). V was clipped by 0 bases and J by 7 bases, with 8 bases between them. Germline values: CDR1 ENHRY, CDR2 SYGVKD. CDR3 length: 13 amino acids. The CDR3, as DNA: TGTGCCATCAGTGAGTCGGGGGCCTATACGCAGTATTTT. Translation: CAISESGAYTQYF.